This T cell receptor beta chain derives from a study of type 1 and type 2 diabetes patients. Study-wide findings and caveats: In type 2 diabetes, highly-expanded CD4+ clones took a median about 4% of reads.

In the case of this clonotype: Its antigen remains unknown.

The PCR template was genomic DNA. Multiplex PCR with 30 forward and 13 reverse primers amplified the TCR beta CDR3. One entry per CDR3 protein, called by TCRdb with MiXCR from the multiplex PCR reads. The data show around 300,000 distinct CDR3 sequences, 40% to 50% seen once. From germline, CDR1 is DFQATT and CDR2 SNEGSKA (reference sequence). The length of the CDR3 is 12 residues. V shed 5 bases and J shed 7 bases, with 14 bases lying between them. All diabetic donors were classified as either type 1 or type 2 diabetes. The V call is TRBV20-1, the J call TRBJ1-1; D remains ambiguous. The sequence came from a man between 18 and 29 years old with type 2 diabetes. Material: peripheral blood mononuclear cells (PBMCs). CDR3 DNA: TGCAGTGCTCGAGGACTCGCTCGTGAAGCTTTCTTT. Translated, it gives CSARGLAREAFF.